This T cell receptor (beta chain) emerged from a study of T cells expressing NK-cell markers. Study background: According to the study, TCR beta repertoires originated from sorted CD3+CD56+NKG2C+, CD3+CD56+NKG2C- and CD3+CD56-NKG2C+ T cells.

TCRdb reworked the 5' RACE reads into one entry per CDR3 protein, no DNA. The sample includes around 470,000 distinct CDR3 sequences. General observations from the study: HCMV specificity of the expanded NKG2C+ T cell clones stayed unclear. Similarly, these clonotypes led the CD3+CD56-NKG2C+ fraction as well in several donors.

Germline CDR1 and CDR2: SEHNR and FQNEAQ (reference sequence). The CDR3 is 17 residues long. A word on this clonotype: Its antigen remains unknown.

The sequenced sample consisted of blood T cells: a sorted CD56 or NKG2C T cell subset, CD4+ or CD8+ T cells, or bulk PBMC T cells (not recorded which). The chain combines TRBV7-9 with TRBJ2-3. The origin of this receptor is a woman between 45 and 60 years old in good health. CDR3 loop: CASSLTFPTGSIHTQYF.